The 12 T cell receptor beta chains in this list originate from one sample, sequenced in a study of blood T cell repertoires in COVID-19. Only in-frame clones appear in the TCRdb table, and some are missing; sequencing was by immunoSEQ multiplex PCR. The sample has 130,000 or so clones, 70% to 85% seen once. Sequencing was performed on peripheral blood. The receptor set was obtained from a woman of 80 years or more with acute or convalescent COVID-19.

The genes are TRBV6-5 and TRBJ2-1; a weak D match, TRBD1 (6 bases). CDR3 length equals 12 residues. Trimming took 10 bases from V and 4 from J, leaving 11 bases between them. Germline V lookup: CDR1 MNHEY, CDR2 SVGAGI. CDR3 nucleotides: TGTGCCACTCGGACAGAATACAATGAGCAGTTCTTC. It codes for CATRTEYNEQFF.

V gene TRBV2 combines with J gene TRBJ1-1, with 10 bases lining up with TRBD1. Germline V CDR1 and CDR2: SNHLY, FYNNEI. The CDR3 contains 13 residues. Trimming took 9 bases from V and 5 from J; bases not matched to a gene: 6. The CDR3 loop reads CARDRGRGTEAFF. In nucleotides, the CDR3 is TGTGCCAGAGACAGGGGGCGTGGGACTGAAGCTTTCTTT.

The chain has TRBV6-5 and TRBJ1-4; D perhaps matches TRBD1 (5 bases). The germline V gene has CDR1 MNHEY and CDR2 SVGAGI. The CDR3 loop spans 14 amino acids. The V gene lost 7 bases and the J gene lost 11 bases, with 20 bases spanning the gap. The CDR3 region has the DNA TGTGCCAGCACCAAACAAGGCCCCAAGGGGAAACTGTTTTTT. It yields the protein CASTKQGPKGKLFF.

This rearrangement joins TRBV19 to TRBJ2-1; D may be TRBD2 (7 bases). V was pared by 11 bases and J by 3 bases, with 20 bases between. CDR1 LNHDA and CDR2 SQIVND come from the germline V gene (reference sequence). This CDR3 is 15 amino acids long. CDR3 protein: CAAGGGQGNYNEQFF. The DNA of the CDR3 is TGTGCCGCCGGCGGGGGACAAGGAAACTACAATGAGCAGTTCTTC. The variable domain in full, completed from reference TRBV19 and TRBJ2-1, reads DGGITQSPKYLFRKEGQNVTLSCEQNLNHDAMYWYRQDPGQGLRLIYYSQIVNDFQKGDIAEGYSVSREKKESFPLTVTSAQKNPTAFYLCAAGGGQGNYNEQFFGPGTRLTVL.

The gene calls are TRBV6-5 and TRBJ2-7; a weak D match, TRBD1 (6 bases). The germline V and J ends were trimmed by 6 bases and 5 bases, with 8 bases remaining between them. Germline lookup yields CDR1 MNHEY and CDR2 SVGAGI. CDR3 length: 11 amino acids. The CDR3 DNA is TGTGCCAGCAGGGCAGGGGACGAGCAGTACTTC. It yields the protein CASRAGDEQYF.

This sequence joins TRBV19 and TRBJ1-2, with unresolved D. V lost 8 bases to trimming and J lost 3 bases, with 4 bases between them. CDR1 LNHDA and CDR2 SQIVND come from the germline V gene (reference sequence). This CDR3 has 10 amino acids. The CDR3 region is CASGHYGYTF. The CDR3 region has the DNA TGTGCCAGTGGCCACTATGGCTACACCTTC.

This clone occurred a few times. The chain has TRBV29-1 and TRBJ2-1, with 12 bases lining up with TRBD2. The CDR3 loop spans 13 amino acids. From germline, CDR1 is SQVTM and CDR2 ANQGSEA. V lost 6 bases, J lost 6 bases, and 3 bases stayed unmatched. In DNA, the CDR3 is TGCAGCGTGGGACTAGCGGGCCCCAATGAGCAGTTCTTC. Its translation is CSVGLAGPNEQFF.

This clone occurred a few times. The V call is TRBV5-1, the J call TRBJ1-5; the match to TRBD1 covers 8 bases. CDR3 size: 15 residues. The germline CDR1 and CDR2 sequences are SGHRS and YFSETQ. V dropped 5 bases and J dropped 1; count of bases not matched to a gene: 5. DNA of the CDR3: TGCGCCAGCAGGCCGACAGGGGTGAGCAATCAGCCCCAGCATTTT. Protein sequence: CASRPTGVSNQPQHF. Full variable domain (missing parts from reference TRBV5-1 and TRBJ1-5): KAGVTQTPRYLIKTRGQQVTLSCSPISGHRSVSWYQQTPGQGLQFLFEYFSETQRNKGNFPGRFSGRQFSNSRSEMNVSTLELGDSALYLCASRPTGVSNQPQHFGDGTRLSIL.

The chain carries TRBV6-5 and TRBJ1-1, with a possible D match to TRBD1 (5 bases). Germline CDR1 and CDR2: MNHEY and SVGAGI. The CDR3 has 16 residues. V lost 0 bases to trimming and J lost 1 base, with 12 bases between them. CDR3 coding DNA: TGTGCCAGCAGTTACTCGAACGGACAAGAGAACACTGAAGCTTTCTTT. Its protein product is CASSYSNGQENTEAFF.

The DNA of the CDR3 is TGTGCCAGCAGTCCCCGACTAGCGGGGGTTTCCTACGAGCAGTACTTC. Its translation is CASSPRLAGVSYEQYF. V is TRBV5-5 and J is TRBJ2-7; 12 nucleotides line up with TRBD2. Per the germline V gene, CDR1 is SGHKS and CDR2 is YYEKEE (reference sequence). Losses at the gene ends were 5 bases for V and 1 base for J; bases not matched to a gene: 7. The CDR3 extends over 16 amino acids.

The chain links TRBV2 to TRBJ1-1; D is perhaps TRBD1 (6 bases). The V and J ends lost 7 bases and 4 bases respectively, with 13 bases between them. The germline gives CDR1 SNHLY, CDR2 FYNNEI. The CDR3 spans 13 residues. The CDR3 bases are TGTGCCAGCACAGGCAGGGGACCCACTGAAGCTTTCTTT. Protein: CASTGRGPTEAFF.

J is TRBJ1-1 and V is TRBV5-1; D is possibly TRBD1 (5 bases). The V end was cut by 3 bases, the J end by 1 base, with 16 bases between. Germline V lookup: CDR1 SGHRS, CDR2 YFSETQ. CDR3 size: 16 residues. The CDR3 sequence is CASSSPSGQGNTEAFF. In DNA form, the CDR3 reads TGCGCCAGCAGCTCGCCCTCAGGACAAGGGAACACTGAAGCTTTCTTT. Full variable domain (outside the CDR3, taken from reference TRBV5-1 and TRBJ1-1): KAGVTQTPRYLIKTRGQQVTLSCSPISGHRSVSWYQQTPGQGLQFLFEYFSETQRNKGNFPGRFSGRQFSNSRSEMNVSTLELGDSALYLCASSSPSGQGNTEAFFGQGTRLTVV.